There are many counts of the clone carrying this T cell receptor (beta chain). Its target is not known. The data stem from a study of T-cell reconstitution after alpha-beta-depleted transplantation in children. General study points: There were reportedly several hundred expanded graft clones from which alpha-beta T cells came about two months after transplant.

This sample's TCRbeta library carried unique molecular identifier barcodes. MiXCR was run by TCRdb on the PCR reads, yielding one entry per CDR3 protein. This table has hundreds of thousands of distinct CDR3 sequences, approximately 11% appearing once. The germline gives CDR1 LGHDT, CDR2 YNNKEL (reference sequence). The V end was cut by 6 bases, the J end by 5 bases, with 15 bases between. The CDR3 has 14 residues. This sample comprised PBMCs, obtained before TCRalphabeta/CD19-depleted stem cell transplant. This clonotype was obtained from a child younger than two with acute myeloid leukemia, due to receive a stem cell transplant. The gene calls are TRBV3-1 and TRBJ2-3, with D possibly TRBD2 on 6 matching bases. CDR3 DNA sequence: TGTGCCAGCAGACCGGGACTCTGGGTAGATACGCAGTATTTT. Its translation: CASRPGLWVDTQYF.